This T cell receptor beta chain was identified in a study of regulatory T cells in long-lasting Graves disease. In its sample, this clonotype was seen many times. What it binds is unknown. Arm-PCR of CDR3 regions with iRepertoire HTBI primers generated TCR beta libraries. Per the authors' pipeline: Identified across the samples were some 62 TRBV segments and around 14 TRBJ segments. TCRdb recomputed calls from the multiplex PCR reads with MiXCR, one row per CDR3 protein. The V and J calls, along with clone size, are taken from TCRdb and not from the paper's own processing. The sample has roughly 500,000 distinct CDR3 sequences, around a fifth seen once. Time point in this sample: persistent/refractory GD, antithyroid drugs over 5 years with positive TRAb. PBMC-derived RNA was used for the TCR library. The study, taken as a whole, reports: Persistent Graves' patients showed reduced TCR diversity versus newly diagnosed patients.

With 3 bases removed from V and 8 bases from J, the gap between germline ends came to 22 bases. The CDR3 spans 17 residues. The rearrangement joins TRBV12-3 or TRBV12-4 to TRBJ2-2; TRBD2 might be the D (6 bases). The sequenced sample was peripheral blood mononuclear cells (PBMCs), obtained when the disease was refractory, from a patient treated with antithyroid drugs. The clonotype was recovered from a female donor with Graves disease. The CDR3 DNA is TGTGCCAGCAGTTTCCCGAGGGCAAGGGAGGTCCCTGGGGAGCTGTTTTTT. Translated, it gives CASSFPRAREVPGELFF.